The clone carrying this TCR beta chain was counted a few times. Antigen specificity is unknown. Time point: newly diagnosed GD, antithyroid drugs for less than 3 months. PBMC RNA served as the TCR library source. Each of the patients was recruited from an endocrinology department situated in Xi'an, China. Per germline, CDR1 MGHRA and CDR2 YSYEKL. CDR3 size: 18 residues. Trimming stripped 0 bases from V and 10 bases from J, with 25 bases between. The sample comes from a study of regulatory T cells in long-lasting Graves disease. Study conclusions and caveats: Persistent disease was characterized by preferential usage of TRBV28, TRBJ1-2 and TRBJ2-5. Graves' patients with persistent disease showed TCR diversity lower than patients newly diagnosed.

HTBI primers from iRepertoire and Arm-PCR of CDR3 regions yielded the TCR beta libraries. A single record per CDR3 protein comes from TCRdb applying MiXCR to the multiplex PCR reads. The sample yields 400,000 to 500,000 distinct CDR3 sequences, 16% seen once. The sample was also reused in another study, on T cells in Graves' hyperthyroidism and ophthalmopathy. That investigation notes: Graves' hyperthyroidism without ophthalmopathy progression within 18 months was termed stable.

The gene calls are TRBV4-1 and TRBJ2-1; D may correspond to TRBD1 or TRBD2 (5 bases each). This clonotype was obtained from a young woman with Graves disease. The source was peripheral blood mononuclear cells (PBMCs), collected at new diagnosis, from a patient treated with antithyroid drugs. The CDR3 is CASSQEDRYRDHVLEQFF. Here the CDR3 DNA reads TGCGCCAGCAGCCAAGAAGATCGTTACCGGGACCACGTGTTGGAGCAGTTCTTC.